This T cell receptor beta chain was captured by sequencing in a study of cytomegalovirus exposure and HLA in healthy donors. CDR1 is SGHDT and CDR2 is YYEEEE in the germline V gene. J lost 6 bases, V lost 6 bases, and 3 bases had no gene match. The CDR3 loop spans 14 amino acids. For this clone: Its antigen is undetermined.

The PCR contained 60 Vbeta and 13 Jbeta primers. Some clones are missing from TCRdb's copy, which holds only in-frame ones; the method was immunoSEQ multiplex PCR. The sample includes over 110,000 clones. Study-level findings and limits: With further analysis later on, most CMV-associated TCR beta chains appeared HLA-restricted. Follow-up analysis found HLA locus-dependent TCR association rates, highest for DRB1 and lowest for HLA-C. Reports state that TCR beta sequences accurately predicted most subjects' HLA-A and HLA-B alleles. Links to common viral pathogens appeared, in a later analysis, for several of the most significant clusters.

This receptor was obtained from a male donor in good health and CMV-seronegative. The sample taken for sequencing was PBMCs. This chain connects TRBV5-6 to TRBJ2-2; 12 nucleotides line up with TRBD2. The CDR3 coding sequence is TGTGCCAGCAATCTAGCGGGAGGGCCCGGGGAGCTGTTTTTT. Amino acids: CASNLAGGPGELFF.